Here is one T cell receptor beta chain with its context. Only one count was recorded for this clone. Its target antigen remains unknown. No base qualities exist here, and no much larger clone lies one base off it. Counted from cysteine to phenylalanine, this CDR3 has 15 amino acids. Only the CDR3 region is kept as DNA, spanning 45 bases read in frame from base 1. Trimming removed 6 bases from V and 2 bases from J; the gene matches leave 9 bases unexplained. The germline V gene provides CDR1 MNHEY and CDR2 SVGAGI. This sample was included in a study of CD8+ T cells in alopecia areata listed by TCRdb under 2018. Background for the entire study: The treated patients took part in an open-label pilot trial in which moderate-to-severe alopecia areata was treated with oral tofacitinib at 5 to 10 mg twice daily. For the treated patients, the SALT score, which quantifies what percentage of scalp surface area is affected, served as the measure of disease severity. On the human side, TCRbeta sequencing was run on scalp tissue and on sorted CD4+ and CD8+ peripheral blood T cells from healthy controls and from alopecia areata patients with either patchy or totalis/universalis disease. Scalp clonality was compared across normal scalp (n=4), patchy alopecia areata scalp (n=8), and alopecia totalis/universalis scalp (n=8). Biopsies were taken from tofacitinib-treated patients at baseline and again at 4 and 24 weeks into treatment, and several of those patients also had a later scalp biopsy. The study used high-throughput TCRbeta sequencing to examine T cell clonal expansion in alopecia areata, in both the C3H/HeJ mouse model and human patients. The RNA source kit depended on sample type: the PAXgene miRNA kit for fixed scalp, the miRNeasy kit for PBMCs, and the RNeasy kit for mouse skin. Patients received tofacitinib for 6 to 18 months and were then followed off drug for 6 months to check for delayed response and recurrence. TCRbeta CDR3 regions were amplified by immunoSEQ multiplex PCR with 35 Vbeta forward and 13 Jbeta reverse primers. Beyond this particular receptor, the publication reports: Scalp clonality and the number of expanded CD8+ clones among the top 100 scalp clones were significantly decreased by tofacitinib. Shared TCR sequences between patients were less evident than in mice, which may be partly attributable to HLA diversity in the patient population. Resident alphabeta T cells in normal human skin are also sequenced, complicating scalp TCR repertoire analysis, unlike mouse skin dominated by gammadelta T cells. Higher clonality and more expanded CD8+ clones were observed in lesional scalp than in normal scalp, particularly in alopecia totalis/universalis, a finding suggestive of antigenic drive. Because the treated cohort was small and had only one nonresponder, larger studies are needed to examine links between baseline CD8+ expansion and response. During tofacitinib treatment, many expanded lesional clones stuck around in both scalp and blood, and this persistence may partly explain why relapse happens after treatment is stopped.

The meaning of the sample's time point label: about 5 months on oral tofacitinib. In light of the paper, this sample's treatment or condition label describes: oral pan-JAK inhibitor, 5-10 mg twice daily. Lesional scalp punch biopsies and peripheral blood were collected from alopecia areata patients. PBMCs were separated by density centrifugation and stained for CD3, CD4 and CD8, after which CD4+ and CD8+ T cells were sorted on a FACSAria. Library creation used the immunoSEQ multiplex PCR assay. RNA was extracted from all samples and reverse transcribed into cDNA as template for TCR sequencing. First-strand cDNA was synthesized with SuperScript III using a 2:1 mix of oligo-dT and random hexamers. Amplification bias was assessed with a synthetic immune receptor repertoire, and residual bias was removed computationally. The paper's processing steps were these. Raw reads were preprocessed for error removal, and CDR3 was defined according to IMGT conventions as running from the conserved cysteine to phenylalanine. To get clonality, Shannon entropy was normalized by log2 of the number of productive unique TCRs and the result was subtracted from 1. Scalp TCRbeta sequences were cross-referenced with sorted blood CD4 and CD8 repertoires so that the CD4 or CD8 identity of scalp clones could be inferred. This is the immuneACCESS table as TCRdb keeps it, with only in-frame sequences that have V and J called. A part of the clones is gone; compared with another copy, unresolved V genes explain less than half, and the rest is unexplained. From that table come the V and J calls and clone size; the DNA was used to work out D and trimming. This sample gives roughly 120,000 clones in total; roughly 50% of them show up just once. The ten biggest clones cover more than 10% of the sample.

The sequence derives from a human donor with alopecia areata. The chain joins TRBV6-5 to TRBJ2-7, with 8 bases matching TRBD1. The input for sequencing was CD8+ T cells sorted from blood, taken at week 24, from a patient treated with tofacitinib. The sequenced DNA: TGTGCCAGCAGCCGCTGGGGACAGGCCCCCTACGAGCAGTACTTC. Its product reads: CASSRWGQAPYEQYF.